This T cell receptor beta chain was found in a study of blood T cell repertoires in COVID-19. The CDR3 spans 14 residues. CDR1 is KGHSH and CDR2 is LQKENI in the germline V gene. Trimming cost V 4 bases and J 5 bases; bases outside gene matches: 5. Some clones are missing from TCRdb's copy, which holds only in-frame ones; the method was immunoSEQ multiplex PCR. The repertoire holds about 24,000 clones, with 85% to 90% as singletons. The J gene is TRBJ1-5, the V gene TRBV18; TRBD1 matches 7 bases. The sequence derives from a man between 70 and 80 years old with COVID-19, enrolled during active disease. Input material: peripheral blood. The CDR3 spells CASSRQGVDQPQHF. DNA for the CDR3: TGTGCCAGCTCACGACAGGGTGTAGATCAGCCCCAGCATTTT.